The clone carrying this TCR beta chain was detected a few times. Its antigen is still unknown. The germline gene is not matched at one end of the junction; a read error may be the cause. The germline V gene has CDR1 SGHRS and CDR2 YFSETQ. This CDR3 region has 16 residues. The entry originates in a study of T-cell reconstitution after alpha-beta-depleted transplantation in children. Broader study findings: T-cell counts and diversity were attributed mostly to newly produced T cells one year after transplant. The origin of high day-60 TCRbeta diversity in some patients lay in surviving recipient T cells and thymic progenitors. By about two months after transplant, alpha-beta T cells reportedly arose from several hundred graft clones that had expanded.

Unique molecular identifiers were incorporated when the TCRbeta library was constructed. TCRdb re-derived calls from the PCR reads in MiXCR, one entry per CDR3 protein. The data contain under 85,000 distinct CDR3 sequences, 15% to 20% of them seen just once; the ten biggest clones take up approximately 55%. This chain joins TRBV5-1 and TRBJ1-1; weak D call: TRBD1 (5 bases). This clonotype was sampled from a male patient between 2 and 15 years old who had a stem cell transplant for acute lymphoblastic leukemia, so the T cells may come from the graft donor. The sequences come from PBMCs, mostly from graft donor cells, collected 360 days after TCRalphabeta/CD19-depleted stem cell transplant. The CDR3 sequence is CVSSPWLAGTNTEAFF. The CDR3 DNA reads as TGCGTCAGCAGCCCTTGGTTAGCAGGGACGAACACTGAAGCTTTCTTT.